The rows below give T cell receptor beta chains drawn from one sample of a study of sequential checkpoint blockade in melanoma. Produced via immunoSEQ multiplex PCR; TCRdb's table is partial and in-frame only. The table has fewer than 4,500 clones, over 15% seen once. Here the sequenced sample was tumor tissue (inferred from file names), taken from a patient given nivolumab and ipilimumab in sequence. The receptor set was obtained from a human donor with melanoma. CDR3s leave out the opening cysteine and the closing phenylalanine or tryptophan. Fields, in order: CDR3 length, J gene, V gene, CDR3 protein.

len: 11; j_gene: TRBJ1-4; v_gene: TRBV6-8; CDR3aa: ASRTGGYEKLF
len: 14; j_gene: TRBJ1-2; v_gene: TRBV30; CDR3aa: AWNEGYRETNYGYT
len: 12; j_gene: TRBJ2-2; v_gene: TRBV11-3; CDR3aa: ASIPRTSGGELF
len: 12; j_gene: TRBJ1-2; v_gene: TRBV6-8; CDR3aa: ASQGGHGIYGYT
len: 16; j_gene: TRBJ2-5; v_gene: TRBV11-3; CDR3aa: ASSPGTSGGISKETQY
len: 14; j_gene: TRBJ2-7; v_gene: TRBV6-8; CDR3aa: ASSYSGLAQPYEQY
len: 11; j_gene: TRBJ2-7; v_gene: TRBV23-1; CDR3aa: ASSLNSLLEQY
len: 12; j_gene: TRBJ1-2; v_gene: TRBV14; CDR3aa: ASSQDLEPYGYT
len: 14; j_gene: TRBJ1-2; v_gene: TRBV29-1; CDR3aa: SVVPGTGVPNYGYT
len: 14; j_gene: TRBJ2-7; v_gene: TRBV29-1; CDR3aa: SVEDRQLLLSYEQY
len: 9; j_gene: TRBJ1-2; v_gene: TRBV30; CDR3aa: AWSGYYGYT
len: 18; j_gene: TRBJ1-3; v_gene: TRBV11-3; CDR3aa: ASSSPRGVYPSFSGNTIY
len: 12; j_gene: TRBJ2-7; v_gene: TRBV6-8; CDR3aa: ASRLGRESYEQY
len: 16; j_gene: TRBJ1-2; v_gene: TRBV18; CDR3aa: ASSPSPIGTGRNYGYT
len: 12; j_gene: TRBJ2-2; v_gene: TRBV1; CDR3aa: ASSPYINTGELF
len: 13; j_gene: TRBJ2-1; v_gene: TRBV14; CDR3aa: ASSQVAGAGNEQF
len: 13; j_gene: TRBJ1-4; v_gene: TRBV5-1; CDR3aa: ASSGGQGTNEKLF
len: 13; j_gene: TRBJ2-1; v_gene: TRBV29-1; CDR3aa: SVSGGRGSYNEQF
len: 12; j_gene: TRBJ1-2; v_gene: TRBV6-8; CDR3aa: ASSYSSTGNGYT
len: 13; j_gene: TRBJ1-1; v_gene: TRBV11-3; CDR3aa: ASSLGQGWGTEAF
len: 12; j_gene: TRBJ2-7; v_gene: TRBV5-1; CDR3aa: ASSWGGLSYEQY
len: 13; j_gene: TRBJ2-5; v_gene: TRBV18; CDR3aa: ASSPTPGDQETQY
len: 13; j_gene: TRBJ2-7; v_gene: TRBV5-1; CDR3aa: ASSLGAGETYEQY
len: 15; j_gene: TRBJ2-7; v_gene: TRBV10-3; CDR3aa: AISDNLQPTKSYEQY
len: 11; j_gene: TRBJ1-1; v_gene: TRBV23-1; CDR3aa: ASSLGVNTEAF
len: 14; j_gene: TRBJ2-7; v_gene: TRBV9; CDR3aa: ASSATKTSGTYEQY
len: 12; j_gene: TRBJ2-5; v_gene: TRBV11-3; CDR3aa: ASSGGGRGETQY
len: 10; j_gene: TRBJ1-5; v_gene: TRBV28; CDR3aa: ASSLRSQPQH
len: 12; j_gene: TRBJ1-5; v_gene: TRBV19; CDR3aa: ASSRQGGLEAQH
len: 13; j_gene: TRBJ1-2; v_gene: TRBV15; CDR3aa: ATSREAQVFYGYT
len: 12; j_gene: TRBJ2-3; v_gene: TRBV19; CDR3aa: ASSSDSATDTQY
len: 12; j_gene: TRBJ1-4; v_gene: TRBV6-8; CDR3aa: ASSYLSTNEKLF
len: 14; j_gene: TRBJ1-4; v_gene: TRBV11-3; CDR3aa: ASSQVSGAGDEKLF
len: 11; j_gene: TRBJ1-4; v_gene: TRBV28; CDR3aa: ASSSRGSEKLF
len: 11; j_gene: TRBJ1-2; v_gene: TRBV6-8; CDR3aa: ASSYLTGYGYT
len: 12; j_gene: TRBJ1-5; v_gene: TRBV11-3; CDR3aa: ASSLDNSNQPQH
len: 13; j_gene: TRBJ2-1; v_gene: TRBV9; CDR3aa: ASSVAGEAYNEQF
len: 15; j_gene: TRBJ2-2; v_gene: TRBV4-1; CDR3aa: ASSQLRGGARTGELF